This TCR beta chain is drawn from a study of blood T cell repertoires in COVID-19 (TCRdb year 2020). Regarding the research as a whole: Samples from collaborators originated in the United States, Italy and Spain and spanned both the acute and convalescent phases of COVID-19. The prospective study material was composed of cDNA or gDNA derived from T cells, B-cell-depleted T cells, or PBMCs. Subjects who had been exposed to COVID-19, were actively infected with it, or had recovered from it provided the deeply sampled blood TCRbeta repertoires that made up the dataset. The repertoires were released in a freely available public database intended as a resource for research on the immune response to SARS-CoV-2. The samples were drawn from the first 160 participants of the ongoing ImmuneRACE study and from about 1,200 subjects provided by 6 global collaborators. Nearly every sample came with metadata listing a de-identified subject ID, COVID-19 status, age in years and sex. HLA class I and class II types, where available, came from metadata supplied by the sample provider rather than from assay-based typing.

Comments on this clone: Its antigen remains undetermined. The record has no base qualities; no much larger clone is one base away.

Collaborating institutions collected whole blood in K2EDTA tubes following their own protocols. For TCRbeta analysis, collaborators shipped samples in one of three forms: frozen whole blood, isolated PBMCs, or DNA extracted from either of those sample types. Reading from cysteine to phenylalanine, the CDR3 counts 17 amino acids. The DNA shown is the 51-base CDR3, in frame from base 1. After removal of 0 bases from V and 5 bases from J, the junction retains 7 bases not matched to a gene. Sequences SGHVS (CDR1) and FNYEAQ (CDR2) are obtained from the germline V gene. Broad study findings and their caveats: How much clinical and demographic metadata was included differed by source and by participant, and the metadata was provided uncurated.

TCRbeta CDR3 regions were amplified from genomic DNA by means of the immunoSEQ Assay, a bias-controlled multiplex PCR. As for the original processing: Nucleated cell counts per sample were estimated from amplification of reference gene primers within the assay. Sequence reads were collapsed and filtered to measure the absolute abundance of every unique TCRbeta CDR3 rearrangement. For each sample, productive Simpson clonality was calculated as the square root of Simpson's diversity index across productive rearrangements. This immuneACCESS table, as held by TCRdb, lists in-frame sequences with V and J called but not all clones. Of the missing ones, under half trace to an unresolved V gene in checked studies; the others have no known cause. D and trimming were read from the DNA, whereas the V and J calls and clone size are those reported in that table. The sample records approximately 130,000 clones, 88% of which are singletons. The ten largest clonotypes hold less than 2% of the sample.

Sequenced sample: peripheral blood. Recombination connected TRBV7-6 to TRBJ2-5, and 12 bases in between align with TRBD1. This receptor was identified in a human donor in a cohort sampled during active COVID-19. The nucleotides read TGTGCCAGCAGCTTAGCAGGGACAGGGGGCGGGGCTGAGACCCAGTACTTC. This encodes CASSLAGTGGGAETQYF.